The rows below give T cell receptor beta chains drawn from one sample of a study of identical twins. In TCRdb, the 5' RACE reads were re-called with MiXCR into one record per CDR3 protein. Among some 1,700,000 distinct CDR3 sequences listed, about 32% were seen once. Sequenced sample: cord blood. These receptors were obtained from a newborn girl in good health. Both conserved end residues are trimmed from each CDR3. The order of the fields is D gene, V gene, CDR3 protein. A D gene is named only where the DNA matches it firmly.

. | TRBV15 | ATSRDRRGGYEQY
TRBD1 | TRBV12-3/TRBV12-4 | ASSTRLTGAKETQY
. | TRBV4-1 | ASSQDRLISYNEQF
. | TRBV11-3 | ASSLGRVAGGEQF
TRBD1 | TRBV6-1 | ASKGTGGTYNQPQH
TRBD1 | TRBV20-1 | SALLLGGGGNSYGYT
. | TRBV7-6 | ASRGTSLITDTQY
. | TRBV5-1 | ARSFGHYEQY
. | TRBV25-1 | ASSEGWHEQY
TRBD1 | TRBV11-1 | ASSSRGQAFYGYT
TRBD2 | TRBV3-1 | AGLAGGEQF
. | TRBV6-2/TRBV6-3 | ASGIWGETQY
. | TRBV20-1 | SARWALGEQY
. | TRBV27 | ASSLTGAAGAF
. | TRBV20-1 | SAATTVQEAQY
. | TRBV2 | ASNQGSYEQY
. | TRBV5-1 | ASSPSSSDTQY
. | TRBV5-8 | ASSLDARFGEKLF
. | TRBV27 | ASSWGRPDYEQY
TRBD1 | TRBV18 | ASSPPGQENTEAF
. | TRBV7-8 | ASSLVGGGYTGELF
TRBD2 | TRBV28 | ASSFRTSGSDEQF
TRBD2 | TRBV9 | ASSGRELHEQY
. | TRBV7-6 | ASSLAPTGQGTEAF
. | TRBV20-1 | SARDPRTDLYEQY
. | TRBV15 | ATSKEWEETQY
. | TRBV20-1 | SAKPGSYEQY
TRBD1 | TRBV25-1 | ASSEPGQGGSEQF
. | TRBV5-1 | ASSPRDILYNEQF
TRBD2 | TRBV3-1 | ASGPLAGAAYEQY
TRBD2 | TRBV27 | ASRGRTSVYNEQF
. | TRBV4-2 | ASSPRLVQGNEQF
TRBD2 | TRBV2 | ASSEARLAGGLVEQF
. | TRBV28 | ASRVAGPNTEAF
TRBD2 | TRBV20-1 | SARSGNNEQF
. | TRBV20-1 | SASTGRDLQETQY
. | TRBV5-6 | ASSFIGTQY
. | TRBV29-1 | SVPGSNQPQH
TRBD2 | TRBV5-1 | ASSAGATSGENEQY
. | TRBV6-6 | ASSPRASQYNEQY
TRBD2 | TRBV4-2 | ASSHQRDYYTDTQY
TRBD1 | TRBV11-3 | ASSLGQGRGTDTQY
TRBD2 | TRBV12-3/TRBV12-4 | ASRGTSGASYNEQF
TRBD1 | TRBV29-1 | SVAQGQGASYEQY
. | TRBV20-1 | SARVRKAAYNSPLH
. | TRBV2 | ASSDVAGDNEQY
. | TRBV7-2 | ASSLRGGFATNEKLF
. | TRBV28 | ASSSKPPRTAVADTQY
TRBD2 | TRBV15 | ATSRGLAGVYNEQF
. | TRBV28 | ASRNWDGYT
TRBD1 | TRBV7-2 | ASSLNRGKTEAF
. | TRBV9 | ASSVGANEQF
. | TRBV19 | ASSTLTSLAHNEQY
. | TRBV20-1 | SARGTRDIFYEQY
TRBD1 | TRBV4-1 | ASSQEPRTGPNQPQH
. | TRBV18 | ASSRPNADTQY
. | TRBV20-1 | SARDSGRYNSPLH
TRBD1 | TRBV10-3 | AISEGTGMYNEQY
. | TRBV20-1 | SANYLAIQETQF